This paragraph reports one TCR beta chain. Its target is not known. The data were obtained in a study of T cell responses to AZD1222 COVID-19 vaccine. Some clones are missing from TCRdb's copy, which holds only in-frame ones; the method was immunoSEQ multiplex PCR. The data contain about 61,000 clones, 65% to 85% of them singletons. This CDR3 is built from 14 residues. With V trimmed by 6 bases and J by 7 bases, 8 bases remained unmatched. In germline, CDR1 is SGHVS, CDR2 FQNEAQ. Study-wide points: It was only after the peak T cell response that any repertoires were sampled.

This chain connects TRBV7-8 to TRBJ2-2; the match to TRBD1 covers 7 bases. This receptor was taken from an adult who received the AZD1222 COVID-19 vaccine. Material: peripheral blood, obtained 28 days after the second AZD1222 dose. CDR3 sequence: CASRIDRVGGELFF. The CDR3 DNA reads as TGTGCCAGCAGAATTGACAGGGTAGGCGGGGAGCTGTTTTTT.